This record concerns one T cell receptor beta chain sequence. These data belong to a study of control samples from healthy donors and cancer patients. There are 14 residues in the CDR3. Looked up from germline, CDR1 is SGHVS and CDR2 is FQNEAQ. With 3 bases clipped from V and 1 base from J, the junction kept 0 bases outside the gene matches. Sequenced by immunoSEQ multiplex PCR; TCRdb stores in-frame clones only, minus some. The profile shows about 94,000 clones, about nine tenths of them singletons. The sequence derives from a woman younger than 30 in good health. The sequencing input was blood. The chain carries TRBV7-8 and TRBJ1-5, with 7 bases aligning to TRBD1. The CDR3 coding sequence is TGTGCCAGCAGCTTGACAGGGAGCAATCAGCCCCAGCATTTT. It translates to CASSLTGSNQPQHF. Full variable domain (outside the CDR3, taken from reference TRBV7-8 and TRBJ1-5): GAGVSQSPRYKVAKRGQDVALRCDPISGHVSLFWYQQALGQGPEFLTYFQNEAQLDKSGLPSDRFFAERPEGSVSTLKIQRTQQEDSAVYLCASSLTGSNQPQHFGDGTRLSIL.